This T cell receptor (beta chain) originates from a study of T cells in Graves' hyperthyroidism and ophthalmopathy. The source material, RNA transcripts, was used to amplify TCR beta CDR3 regions. The HTBI primer set served for first-round RT-PCR of the TCR CDR3. TCRdb used MiXCR to reprocess the multiplex PCR reads, holding one entry per CDR3 protein. The data hold some 250,000 distinct CDR3 sequences, with roughly 15% observed a single time. The V gene's germline CDR1 is SGHVS and CDR2 FQNEAQ. Trimming removed 3 bases at V and 5 bases at J, with 10 bases between. This CDR3 region has 13 residues. The TCR was taken from a woman aged 40-49 years with Graves' hyperthyroidism that later progressed to Graves' ophthalmopathy. V is TRBV7-8 and J is TRBJ1-2; TRBD1 might be the D (5 bases). The sequenced sample was blood. CDR3: CASSFAQEYGYTF. CDR3 nucleotides: TGTGCCAGCAGCTTCGCACAGGAGTATGGCTACACCTTC.